Shown below are 24 T cell receptor beta chains from a single sample sequenced in a study of response to subunit inactivated influenza vaccine. TCRdb fed the RT-PCR reads into MiXCR, producing one record per CDR3 protein. The sample includes hundreds of thousands of distinct CDR3 sequences, 15% to 17% of them seen just once. Sample: PBMCs from blood, taken roughly 12 days after vaccination. These receptors originate from a man between 45 and 60 years old who received an inactivated influenza vaccine.

J is TRBJ2-3 and V is TRBV5-1, with TRBD2 identical over 7 bases. CDR3 length: 14 residues. Germline V gives CDR1 SGHRS, CDR2 YFSETQ. The junction had 3 bases not matched to a gene; V was cut back by 4 bases and J by 1 base. Here the CDR3 reads CASSTSVGTDTQYF. CDR3 bases: TGCGCCAGCAGCACTAGCGTTGGCACAGATACGCAGTATTTT.

This clonotype was detected a few times. This chain connects TRBV5-5 to TRBJ2-3; 11 nucleotides agree with TRBD2. Germline loops: CDR1 SGHKS, CDR2 YYEKEE (reference sequence). V dropped 1 base and J dropped 4; count of bases not matched to a gene: 5. The CDR3 spans 16 residues. The CDR3 here is CASSLPIAGGPDTQYF. The DNA for the CDR3 is TGTGCCAGCAGCTTGCCGATAGCGGGAGGGCCAGATACGCAGTATTTT.

This clonotype was observed a few times. The genes are TRBV7-8 and TRBJ1-1, with D maybe TRBD1 (5 bases). CDR3 length: 14 amino acids. V was pared by 1 base and J by 2 bases, with 8 bases between. Germline values: CDR1 SGHVS, CDR2 FQNEAQ. CDR3 sequence: CASSLDRSNTEAFF. Here the CDR3 DNA reads TGTGCCAGCAGCTTAGACAGGAGTAACACTGAAGCTTTCTTT.

Only a few counts were recorded for this clonotype. V usage is TRBV6-1 and J usage is TRBJ1-1, with 9 bases identical to TRBD1. The CDR3 has 14 amino acids. The V and J ends lost 6 bases and 3 bases, in that order; junction bases with no gene match: 5. CDR1 MNHNS and CDR2 SASEGT come from the germline V gene. Written as DNA, the CDR3 is TGTGCCAGCAGCAGGGACAGGGCGGACACTGAAGCTTTCTTT. The encoded protein is CASSRDRADTEAFF.

CDR3 region: CSALTVLEAFF. CDR3 nucleotide sequence: TGCAGTGCTTTGACAGTTCTTGAAGCTTTCTTT. The chain employs TRBV20-1 and TRBJ1-1, with a tentative D call TRBD1 (5 bases). V dropped 5 bases and J dropped 7 bases, with 11 bases sitting between them. This CDR3 has 11 residues. Germline CDR1 reads DFQATT; CDR2 reads SNEGSKA (reference sequence).

This clonotype was detected only a few times. V is TRBV12-3 or TRBV12-4 and J is TRBJ2-5; 11 bases fit TRBD1. After removal of 5 bases from V and 5 bases from J, the junction contained 4 bases not matched to a gene. The CDR3 covers 14 residues. The CDR3 bases are TGTGCCAGCAGTGATCGGGACAGGGGGGAGACCCAGTACTTC. This gives the protein CASSDRDRGETQYF.

This chain links TRBV2 with TRBJ2-3; 11 bases fit TRBD1. The CDR3 loop spans 15 amino acids. The germline V gene has CDR1 SNHLY and CDR2 FYNNEI. Losses at the gene ends were 6 bases for V and 3 bases for J; bases not matched to a gene: 5. The CDR3 DNA is TGTGCCAGCAGCATGGGACAGGGGGGGACAGATACGCAGTATTTT. Encoded protein: CASSMGQGGTDTQYF.

This clonotype was counted between two and nine times. The rearrangement links TRBV5-5 to TRBJ1-5, with D hard to call. This CDR3 spans 13 amino acids. Trimming took 4 bases from V and 4 from J, leaving 9 bases between them. Per germline, CDR1 SGHKS and CDR2 YYEKEE (reference sequence). CDR3 sequence (DNA): TGTGCCAGCAGCCCAGGATGGAATCAGCCCCAGCATTTT. It is translated as CASSPGWNQPQHF.

The rearrangement links TRBV6-1 to TRBJ2-2; the match to TRBD2 covers 12 bases. Germline values: CDR1 MNHNS, CDR2 SASEGT. This CDR3 is 15 amino acids long. The V gene end was trimmed by 7 bases and the J gene end by 7 bases; junction bases not matched to a gene: 7. The CDR3 DNA is TGTGCCAGCATCGTACTAGCGGGGGGAAGCGGGGAGCTGTTTTTT. Its translation is CASIVLAGGSGELFF.

This clonotype was counted at least ten times. The V gene is TRBV5-1, the J gene TRBJ2-2; D is undetermined. This CDR3 region has 15 residues. V lost 4 bases, J lost 1 base, and 11 bases lay in between. Germline assignment: CDR1 SGHRS and CDR2 YFSETQ. The CDR3 coding sequence is TGCGCCAGCAGCCCCAGGCCGGGGAACACCGGGGAGCTGTTTTTT. It codes for CASSPRPGNTGELFF.

This clonotype has a handful of counts. The gene calls are TRBV10-3 and TRBJ2-1; 15 nucleotides agree with TRBD2. The germline gives CDR1 ENHRY, CDR2 SYGVKD. Trimming removed 3 bases from V and 7 bases from J; junction bases left unmatched: 1. The CDR3 length is 15 residues. The chain's CDR3 is CAISEGLAGGNEQFF. CDR3 DNA: TGTGCCATCAGTGAAGGACTAGCGGGGGGGAATGAGCAGTTCTTC.

The chain joins TRBV5-1 to TRBJ2-1; maybe TRBD2 (5 bases). Germline values: CDR1 SGHRS, CDR2 YFSETQ. The germline V and J ends were trimmed by 2 bases and 8 bases, with 11 bases remaining between them. CDR3 size: 13 residues. In nucleotides, the CDR3 is TGCGCCAGCAGCTTCTCCGGGGTTCATGAGCAGTTCTTC. Translated, it gives CASSFSGVHEQFF.

The chain carries TRBV7-2 and TRBJ2-1, with TRBD2 matching 11 bases. The CDR3 loop spans 15 amino acids. Per germline, CDR1 SGHTA and CDR2 FQGNSA. V was clipped by 1 base and J by 6 bases; unmatched bases: 2. The DNA for the CDR3 is TGTGCCAGCAGCTTAGTAGCGGGGGGGACCAATGAGCAGTTCTTC. This gives the protein CASSLVAGGTNEQFF.

The chain is built from TRBV7-9 and TRBJ1-1; 7 positions match TRBD1. The germline CDR1 and CDR2 sequences are SEHNR and FQNEAQ (reference sequence). J was trimmed by 6 bases and V by 8 bases; bases with no gene match: 9. CDR3 length equals 13 residues. The CDR3 DNA is TGTGCCAGCCGAAGGACAGGCTCATCTGAAGCTTTCTTT. This gives the protein CASRRTGSSEAFF.

This rearrangement joins TRBV20-1 to TRBJ2-5; D perhaps matches TRBD1 (6 bases). The CDR3 consists of 16 residues. V was pared by 3 bases and J by 2 bases, with 19 bases between. Germline lookup yields CDR1 DFQATT and CDR2 SNEGSKA (reference sequence). The CDR3 region is CSASSSGTSSQETQYF. As DNA, the CDR3 is TGCAGTGCTAGTAGCTCCGGGACATCGTCTCAAGAGACCCAGTACTTC.

This clonotype was detected a few times. The chain has TRBV12-3 or TRBV12-4 and TRBJ2-2, with 8 bases fitting TRBD1. The V and J ends lost 6 bases and 4 bases, in that order; junction bases with no gene match: 22. This CDR3 has 20 amino acids. Here the CDR3 DNA reads TGTGCCAGCAGCGAAATCCCGGGACAGGTTGTACTAGCATCCACCGGGGAGCTGTTTTTT. Translation gives CASSEIPGQVVLASTGELFF.

The chain is built from TRBV20-1 and TRBJ2-5, with 7 bases matching TRBD2. Losses at the gene ends were 5 bases for V and 1 base for J; bases not matched to a gene: 4. This CDR3 region has 13 residues. In germline, CDR1 is DFQATT, CDR2 SNEGSKA (reference sequence). The CDR3 sequence: CSALGLVQETQYF. In DNA form, the CDR3 reads TGCAGTGCTCTTGGACTAGTCCAAGAGACCCAGTACTTC.

The sample holds a few counts of this clonotype. This rearrangement joins TRBV21-1 to TRBJ2-5. TRBV21-1 is a listed pseudogene. The CDR3 is 12 amino acids. CDR3 sequence: CASSKGRETQYF. Here the CDR3 DNA reads TGTGCCAGCAGCAAAGGGCGAGAGACCCAGTACTTC.

This clonotype was recorded at least ten times. An end of the junction does not agree with germline; a read error may underlie this. In DNA form, the CDR3 reads TGTGCCAGCAGCCTACCTTCCTCCTACGAGCAGTACTTC. Its translation: CASSLPSSYEQYF. The V gene is TRBV5-1, the J gene TRBJ2-7, with D unresolved. This CDR3 contains 13 residues. Germline CDR1 and CDR2: SGHRS and YFSETQ.

This clonotype was seen only a few times. The chain combines TRBV10-3 with TRBJ2-5; 10 positions agree with TRBD2. J lost 4 bases, V lost 2 bases, and 7 bases had no gene match. In germline, CDR1 is ENHRY, CDR2 SYGVKD. The CDR3 runs to 16 residues. DNA of the CDR3: TGTGCCATCAGTGAGGGGGCTAGCGGGAGCGGAGAGACCCAGTACTTC. This codes for CAISEGASGSGETQYF.

Points on this clonotype: A read error may explain this, as a much larger clone is one base away. The chain has TRBV2 and TRBJ1-2, with D uncertain. Trimming removed 7 bases from V and 3 bases from J, with 18 bases in between. Germline V lookup: CDR1 SNHLY, CDR2 FYNNEI. The CDR3 totals 15 residues. CDR3 nucleotide sequence: TGTGCCAGCACCCCAATGCAGGCTATTCACTATGGCTACACCTTC. The encoded protein is CASTPMQAIHYGYTF.

The chain carries TRBV29-1 and TRBJ2-3; 9 positions agree with TRBD2. After removal of 2 bases from V and 5 bases from J, the junction contained 8 bases not matched to a gene. Germline V lookup: CDR1 SQVTM, CDR2 ANQGSEA. This CDR3 is built from 15 residues. The CDR3 loop is CSVELAGVREDTQYF. In nucleotides, the CDR3 is TGCAGCGTTGAATTAGCGGGAGTGAGGGAAGATACGCAGTATTTT.

This clonotype was seen a few times. The rearrangement links TRBV10-3 to TRBJ1-1; TRBD1 is a possible D gene (5 bases). Germline V CDR1 and CDR2: ENHRY, SYGVKD. V lost 6 bases and J lost 2, with 16 bases in between. The CDR3 contains 15 residues. CDR3 loop: CAISPQAGRNTEAFF. CDR3 sequence (DNA): TGTGCCATCAGCCCCCAGGCAGGGCGAAACACTGAAGCTTTCTTT.

This clonotype is a singleton in its sample. The chain recombines TRBV28 with TRBJ2-1, with 8 bases that match TRBD2. V trimming: 7 bases; J trimming: 7 bases; junction bases outside the gene matches: 12. Germline assignment: CDR1 MDHEN and CDR2 SYDVKM. The CDR3 is made up of 15 amino acids. The CDR3 nucleotides read TGTGCCAGCAACCCGTCCGCGGGAGGTGATAATGAGCAGTTCTTC. Residues: CASNPSAGGDNEQFF.